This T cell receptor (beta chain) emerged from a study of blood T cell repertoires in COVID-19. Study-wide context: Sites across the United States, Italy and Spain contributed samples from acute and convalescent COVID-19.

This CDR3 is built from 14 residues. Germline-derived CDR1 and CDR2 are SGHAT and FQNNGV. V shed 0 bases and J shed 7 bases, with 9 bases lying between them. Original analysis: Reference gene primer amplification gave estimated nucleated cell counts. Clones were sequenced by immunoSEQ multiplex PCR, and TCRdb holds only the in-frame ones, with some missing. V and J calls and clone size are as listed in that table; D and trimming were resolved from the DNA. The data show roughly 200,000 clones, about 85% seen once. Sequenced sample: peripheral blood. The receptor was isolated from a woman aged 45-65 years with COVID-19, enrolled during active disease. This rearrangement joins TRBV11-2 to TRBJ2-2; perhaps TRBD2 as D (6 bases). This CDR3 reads CASSLEGGDGELFF. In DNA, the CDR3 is TGTGCCAGCAGCTTAGAGGGGGGAGACGGGGAGCTGTTTTTT.